The 21 T cell receptor beta chains presented below share a single source sample, sequenced in a study of blood T cells in healthy people across ages (dated by TCRdb to between 2014 and 2016). Library construction relied on 5' RACE. Sequencing instrument: Illumina HiSeq 2500. A second PCR of roughly 7 to 11 cycles was performed with a sample-barcoded 5' primer and a J-beta primer mix. TCRdb reanalyzed the raw reads on its own, using fastp at Q25 for trimming and MiXCR for clone calling, and kept in-frame beta chains. Rows with one shared CDR3 protein collapse into an entry with the most common genes and DNA. The sample table lists over a million distinct CDR3 sequences, approximately 59% of them with a count of one. 6.7% of the sample rests with the top ten. Sequences were obtained from blood. These receptors were collected from a man between 18 and 35 years old in good health.

V is TRBV20-1 and J is TRBJ2-3, with a possible D match to TRBD1 (6 bases). Germline CDR1 and CDR2: DFQATT and SNEGSKA (reference sequence). The CDR3 loop spans 14 amino acids. The ends were cut back, 3 bases at V and 4 bases at J, with 14 bases in the middle. The CDR3 region has the DNA TGCAGTGCTAGTGTGGACAGCCTCTCAGATACGCAGTATTTT. Amino acid sequence: CSASVDSLSDTQYF.

The chain combines TRBV7-8 with TRBJ2-7, with D possibly being TRBD2 (5 bases). The end of the DNA fits TRBJ2-5 better, so the J call may be wrong. This CDR3 contains 15 residues. Germline-derived CDR1 and CDR2 are SGHVS and FQNEAQ. The CDR3 region has the DNA TGTGCCAGCAGCTTATCACCAGACACGGGGGAGACCCAGTACTTC. Translating it yields CASSLSPDTGETQYF.

This chain links TRBV15 with TRBJ2-7; perhaps TRBD2 as D (6 bases). Near its end, the DNA agrees better with TRBJ2-5, so the J call may be wrong. The germline gives CDR1 LNHNV, CDR2 YYDKDF (reference sequence). The CDR3 loop spans 15 amino acids. CDR3 loop: CATSRVGSGEETQYF. DNA of the CDR3: TGTGCCACCAGCAGAGTTGGTAGCGGAGAAGAGACCCAGTACTTC.

The chain joins TRBV20-1 to TRBJ2-1; 9 positions agree with TRBD2. Losses at the gene ends were 5 bases for V and 9 bases for J; bases not matched to a gene: 2. In germline, CDR1 is DFQATT, CDR2 SNEGSKA (reference sequence). The CDR3 runs to 11 residues. The DNA for the CDR3 is TGCAGTGCTTCTAGCGGGACTGAGCAGTTCTTC. Protein sequence: CSASSGTEQFF.

The rearrangement joins TRBV6-5 to TRBJ2-5, with D tentatively TRBD1 (6 bases). Deletions cut 6 bases from V and 4 bases from J, with 21 bases between. The germline V gene encodes CDR1 MNHEY and CDR2 SVGAGI. The CDR3 totals 16 residues. In nucleotides, the CDR3 is TGTGCCAGCAGGGACGAGTCAGGGGTTGAGCGAGAGACCCAGTACTTC. Its translation is CASRDESGVERETQYF.

The V call is TRBV6-6, the J call TRBJ2-7, with D possibly matching TRBD1 (5 bases). CDR3 length: 16 amino acids. V was pared by 0 bases and J by 5 bases, with 17 bases between. Germline lookup yields CDR1 MNHNY and CDR2 SVGAGI (reference sequence). The chain's CDR3 is CASSYSRSKLRDEQYF. CDR3 sequence (DNA): TGTGCCAGCAGTTACTCAAGGTCTAAGCTCAGGGACGAGCAGTACTTC.

The chain couples TRBV11-2 to TRBJ2-1; maybe TRBD2 (6 bases). Trimming stripped 2 bases from V and 3 bases from J, with 17 bases between. The CDR3 contains 17 residues. Germline V gene lookup returns CDR1 SGHAT and CDR2 FQNNGV. This chain's CDR3 is CASSLPLGGSDYNEQFF. The CDR3 DNA reads as TGTGCCAGCAGCTTACCGCTCGGGGGATCGGACTACAATGAGCAGTTCTTC.

The V and J genes are TRBV4-2 and TRBJ1-4; unclear D gene. The V end lost 5 bases, the J end lost 10 bases, and 11 bases lay between the germline ends. This CDR3 contains 12 residues. Germline-derived CDR1 and CDR2 are LGHNA and YNFKEQ. The CDR3 protein is CASSERVGKLFF. CDR3 bases: TGTGCCAGCAGCGAAAGGGTGGGAAAACTGTTTTTT.

The chain couples TRBV11-2 to TRBJ2-3, with D maybe TRBD2 (5 bases). The CDR3 is 14 amino acids. V shed 7 bases and J shed 0 bases, with 11 bases lying between them. The germline V gene has CDR1 SGHAT and CDR2 FQNNGV. In DNA form, the CDR3 reads TGTGCCAGCACCGTTGGCGGGAGCACAGATACGCAGTATTTT. Its translation: CASTVGGSTDTQYF.

Concerning this clonotype itself: At one end, the junction sequence differs from germline, possibly due to a read error. The chain uses TRBV6-6 and TRBJ2-1; the D gene is possibly TRBD1 (6 bases). This CDR3 has 12 residues. Per the germline V gene, CDR1 is MNHNY and CDR2 is SVGAGI (reference sequence). The CDR3 nucleotides are TGTGCCAGCAGGTACTCAGGGGAAGATCGGTTCTTC. Protein product: CASRYSGEDRFF.

The CDR3 bases are TGTGCCAGCAGAGGGCGGGCGGTAGCGGGAGTTGATACGCAGTATTTT. Translated, it gives CASRGRAVAGVDTQYF. The chain employs TRBV6-1 and TRBJ2-3; 9 nucleotides agree with TRBD2. CDR1 is MNHNS and CDR2 is SASEGT in the germline V gene. Unmatched junction bases numbered 13, after V lost 6 bases and J lost 6 bases. The CDR3 extends over 16 amino acids.

The chain combines TRBV20-1 with TRBJ2-7; 8 nucleotides match TRBD2. V was clipped by 3 bases and J by 2 bases; unmatched bases: 3. The CDR3 is made up of 13 amino acids. Germline V gives CDR1 DFQATT, CDR2 SNEGSKA (reference sequence). CDR3 sequence: CSASGGVPYEQYF. For the CDR3, the DNA is TGCAGTGCTAGCGGGGGGGTCCCCTACGAGCAGTACTTC.

J is TRBJ1-2 and V is TRBV20-1, with no clear D. Germline CDR1 reads DFQATT; CDR2 reads SNEGSKA (reference sequence). The V end was cut by 6 bases, the J end by 5 bases, with 22 bases between. The CDR3 runs 15 residues. In DNA, the CDR3 is TGCAGTGCGTTCCGGGCCGAATATAGGAGTTATGGCTACACCTTC. This encodes CSAFRAEYRSYGYTF.

This chain links TRBV7-8 with TRBJ2-3; D might be TRBD2 (5 bases). The CDR3 is 15 amino acids. Germline V gene sequence: CDR1 SGHVS, CDR2 FQNEAQ. The V gene lost 5 bases and the J gene lost 5 bases, with 17 bases spanning the gap. DNA for the CDR3: TGTGCCAGCAGCGGCCGCACGGGGTCATTAGATACGCAGTATTTT. This codes for CASSGRTGSLDTQYF.

The genes are TRBV20-1 and TRBJ2-7, with TRBD2 matching 8 bases. V lost 0 bases, J lost 3 bases, and 4 bases stayed unmatched. Germline CDR1 DFQATT, CDR2 SNEGSKA (reference sequence). The CDR3 totals 14 residues. The DNA for the CDR3 is TGCAGTGCTAGAGATGGGGGACTAGTCTACGAGCAGTACTTC. Translated: CSARDGGLVYEQYF.

This chain links TRBV4-1 with TRBJ2-6; D is ambiguous. V was trimmed by 0 bases and J by 1 base, leaving 16 bases between them. The CDR3 covers 19 residues. CDR1 MGHRA and CDR2 YSYEKL come from the germline V gene. CDR3 residues: CASSQDRRKETSGANVLTF. CDR3 nucleotides: TGCGCCAGCAGCCAAGATAGGAGAAAGGAGACTTCTGGGGCCAACGTCCTGACTTTC.

The genes are TRBV7-8 and TRBJ2-4; no firm D call. The end of the DNA fits TRBJ2-7 better, so the J call may be wrong. Germline V lookup: CDR1 SGHVS, CDR2 FQNEAQ. The CDR3 is 15 residues long. CDR3 loop: CASSLFAEPTGEQYF. The CDR3 DNA reads TGTGCCAGCAGCTTATTTGCGGAGCCCACTGGCGAGCAGTACTTC.

Only a few counts were recorded for this clonotype. The J gene is TRBJ2-1, the V gene TRBV4-1; D not certain. There are 15 residues in the CDR3. V lost 0 bases, J lost 8 bases, and 14 bases lay in between. The V gene's germline CDR1 is MGHRA and CDR2 YSYEKL. CDR3 sequence reads: CASSQDFVQAYEQFF. DNA for the CDR3: TGCGCCAGCAGCCAAGATTTCGTCCAGGCCTATGAGCAGTTCTTC.

The chain employs TRBV7-2 and TRBJ1-4; weak D call: TRBD1 (5 bases). The CDR3 is 16 residues long. V shed 5 bases and J shed 7 bases, with 20 bases lying between them. The germline V gene has CDR1 SGHTA and CDR2 FQGNSA. The CDR3 sequence is CASSTQPQGWGEKLFF. CDR3 DNA: TGTGCCAGCAGCACACAACCCCAGGGCTGGGGTGAAAAACTGTTTTTT.

About this clonotype itself: One end of the junction fails to match germline, which may point to a read error. The V call is TRBV15, the J call TRBJ2-3; D perhaps matches TRBD2 (5 bases). The CDR3 spans 17 residues. CDR1 is LNHNV, CDR2 YYDKDF, per germline (reference sequence). CDR3 DNA: TGTGCCACCAGCAGAGATCTACGGGCAGGAGGCACAGATACGCTGTATTTT. Residues: CATSRDLRAGGTDTLYF.

The CDR3 coding sequence is TGTGCCAGCAGCCCAACTGCCGACAGGGAGCCACAAGAGACCCAGTACTTC. Its protein product is CASSPTADREPQETQYF. The J gene is TRBJ2-7, the V gene TRBV3-1, with 7 bases matching TRBD1. The tail of the sequence fits TRBJ2-5 better, so the J call may be wrong. The CDR3 has 17 residues. Germline V gives CDR1 LGHDT, CDR2 YNNKEL (reference sequence).